The next 3 T cell receptor beta chains were all read from a single sample in a study of identical twins. TCRdb re-derived calls from the 5' RACE reads in MiXCR, one entry per CDR3 protein. The sample holds around 500,000 distinct CDR3 sequences, 14% seen once. The sample was also reused in another study, on yellow fever vaccine responses in identical twins.

The source material was CD4+ T cells sorted from blood. Receptors were obtained from a woman younger than 30 in good health.

The chain couples TRBV5-1 to TRBJ2-5; TRBD2 matches 8 bases. This CDR3 comprises 17 residues. CDR1 is SGHRS, CDR2 YFSETQ, per germline. Trimming took 1 base from V and 5 from J; bases not matched to a gene: 13. CDR3 nucleotides: TGCGCCAGCAGCTTGAATTCCGGGGGGGCGCGTTCGGAGACCCAGTACTTC. Translation: CASSLNSGGARSETQYF.

This clonotype showed up just a few times. The CDR3 reads CASSLVREYGYTF. CDR3 in DNA: TGTGCCAGCAGCTTGGTCAGGGAGTACGGCTACACCTTC. V gene TRBV7-2 combines with J gene TRBJ1-2; D might be TRBD1 (5 bases). The germline V and J ends were trimmed by 3 bases and 8 bases, with 13 bases remaining between them. Germline V gene lookup returns CDR1 SGHTA and CDR2 FQGNSA. This CDR3 is 13 amino acids long.

This clonotype has just a few counts. The chain joins TRBV6-5 to TRBJ2-7; 8 nucleotides align to TRBD2. CDR3 length: 13 residues. After removal of 0 bases from V and 9 bases from J, the junction contained 4 bases not matched to a gene. CDR1 is MNHEY, CDR2 SVGAGI, per germline. This CDR3 reads CASSYSPAGGQYF. In nucleotides, the CDR3 is TGTGCCAGCAGTTACTCACCCGCGGGAGGGCAGTACTTC.